The source of this T cell receptor beta chain is a study of OX40 agonist ivuxolimab in advanced cancers. From germline, CDR1 is SGHDT and CDR2 YYEEEE. The CDR3 is 13 amino acids. With 4 bases removed from V and 1 base from J, the gap between germline ends came to 7 bases. Libraries were prepared by immunoSEQ multiplex PCR; TCRdb keeps only in-frame clonotypes and omits some of them. Among about 30,000 clones listed, roughly 83% were seen once. Sample: CD4+ or CD8+ T cells sorted from blood, taken in a trial of the OX40 agonist ivuxolimab. This sequence originates from an adult with an advanced solid tumor such as melanoma, head and neck, liver or kidney cancer. The J gene is TRBJ2-3, the V gene TRBV5-6, with unresolved D. CDR3 in DNA: TGTGCCAGCAGCCCCTGGGGCACAGATACGCAGTATTTT. Translated, it gives CASSPWGTDTQYF.